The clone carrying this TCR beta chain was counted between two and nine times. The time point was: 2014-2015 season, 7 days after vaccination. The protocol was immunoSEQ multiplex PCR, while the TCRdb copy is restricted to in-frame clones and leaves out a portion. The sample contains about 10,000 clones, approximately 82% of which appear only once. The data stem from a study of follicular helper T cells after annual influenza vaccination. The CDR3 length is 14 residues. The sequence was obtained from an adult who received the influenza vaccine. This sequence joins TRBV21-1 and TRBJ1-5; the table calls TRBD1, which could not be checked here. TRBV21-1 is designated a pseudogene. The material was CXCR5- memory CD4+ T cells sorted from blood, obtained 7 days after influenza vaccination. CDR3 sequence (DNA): TGTGCGAATAGGGGCTCTCTTAGCAATCAGCCCCAGCATTTT. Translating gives CANRGSLSNQPQHF.